This T cell receptor (beta chain) was recovered during a study of cytomegalovirus exposure and HLA in healthy donors. The PCR made use of 60 Vbeta and 13 Jbeta primers. Repertoires were generated with immunoSEQ multiplex PCR, while TCRdb's copy carries only in-frame clones and drops some. The data contain fewer than 250,000 clones, roughly 80% of them seen just once; the ten biggest clones take up 2.9%. A remark on this clone: Its antigen remains unknown.

Study findings and constraints: Per a later analysis, HLA-associated TCR beta chains showed more clonal expansion than other, equally common TCR beta chains. Previous analysis showed most TCR beta V segments were productive about 90% or about 30% of the time.

Germline V gene data show CDR1 as SGDLS and CDR2 as YYNGEE. This CDR3 has 15 residues. V shed 3 bases, J shed 9 bases, and the junction held 8 bases outside the gene matches. The chain has TRBV9 and TRBJ2-1; 11 positions match TRBD2. The receptor was isolated from a man aged 30 to 45 in good health and CMV-seronegative. Sequenced input: PBMCs. CDR3 in amino acids: CASSATGTSGVEQFF. The DNA of the CDR3 is TGTGCCAGCAGCGCCACCGGGACTAGCGGTGTTGAGCAGTTCTTC.